A single T cell receptor (beta chain) is shown here with its context. The sample holds one count of this clone. The antigen it recognizes is unknown. No much larger clonotype is one base removed from it; base qualities were not supplied. The CDR3 regions of human TCRbeta chains were subjected to immunosequencing. In the source study's methods: TCRs in the repertoires were compared against a reference library of SARS-CoV-2-specific TCRs that had been generated with the MIRA antigen-specificity platform. Breadth was defined as the fraction of unique TCRs that were SARS-CoV-2-associated. Depth was defined as the fraction of total T cells that were SARS-CoV-2-associated. Each spike-specific TCR was assigned to its reactive spike region and to a CD4 or CD8 class using the MIRA data. Log10-transformed breadth and depth values were compared by one-way ANOVA with Sidak's multiple comparisons tests. Here the immuneACCESS table is served through TCRdb, limited to in-frame sequences with V and J called. Missing clones are a known gap in these copies; in checked studies unresolved V genes cover under half, and the rest lacks a known reason. V and J calls and clone size are copied from that table; D and trimming were computed from the DNA. The sample table contains fewer than 150,000 clones; only one count was recorded for roughly 87% of them. The top ten clonotypes cover approximately 9.4% of the sample.

The CDR3 numbers 13 residues from cysteine through phenylalanine. The entry retains the CDR3 DNA only, 39 bases that are in frame from base 1. V is pared back by 0 bases and J by 6 bases, with 9 bases lying between the germline termini. The germline V gene sets CDR1 to SGHDT and CDR2 to YYEEEE. Reading the label with the study, this specimen's time point is: about 28 days (+/-7) after the second vaccine dose. Because spike-specific TCR depth and breadth did not differ between the two schedules, AZD1222 recipients who got a second dose at roughly 4 weeks were pooled with those who got a second dose at roughly 12 weeks. Samples from vaccinated people were obtained from the UK trials COV001 and COV002, which included a single-blind randomized controlled phase 2/3 trial of AZD1222 (ChAdOx1 nCoV-19) in healthy adults. Trial participant PBMC samples were collected at day 0 and day 28 after the second dose for TCRbeta chain sequencing.

This entry belongs to a study of T cell responses to AZD1222 COVID-19 vaccine (dated by TCRdb to the early 2020s). In the study overall: TCR sequencing covered fewer than 250 trial participants: about 210 given two doses of AZD1222 and about 26 given two doses of MenACWY control vaccine. Trial participants were enrolled into age subgroups of 18-55, 56-69 and 70-plus years, which contained 148, 28 and 57 TCR-sequenced participants, respectively. Findings and caveats that apply to the study as a whole: The whole spike protein was spanned by vaccine-associated CD4 TCRs, and dominant responses were seen in regions 160-218 and 743-854. In the small 56-69-year group, the increase in depth fell short of significance, most likely because of low power. Epitopes outside the regions mutated in the B.1.351 and B.1.1.7 variants were reportedly recognized by nearly half of the unique spike-specific TCRs. Participants were mostly white British and included more females than males, and it was suggested by the authors that clonal diversity may have been underestimated. Because no day 14 peak-response samples were available, repertoires were characterized only after the peak T cell response. Conclusions about previously exposed vaccinees are limited, since just 5 to 7 AZD1222 recipients were seropositive for SARS-CoV-2 at baseline. Spike-specific TCR breadth and depth rose significantly after two AZD1222 doses compared with day 0 and with MenACWY recipients.

This sample comprised peripheral blood, obtained 28 days after the second AZD1222 dose. This receptor was obtained from an adult who received the AZD1222 COVID-19 vaccine. The sequence is built from TRBV5-6 and TRBJ1-2, with no reliable assignment of the D segment. The CDR3 reads CASSLERGHGYTF. The sequenced DNA is TGTGCCAGCAGCTTGGAGCGAGGCCATGGCTACACCTTC.